These 20 T cell receptor beta chains share one sample of origin, sequenced in a study of metastatic and nonmetastatic thyroid tumors. None of the patients had undergone any treatment ahead of thyroid surgery. TCRdb reprocessed the PCR reads using MiXCR. The sample yields some 69,000 clones, approximately 15% seen once. Sequencing used blood. These receptors were collected from a male donor with papillary thyroid cancer or a benign thyroid nodule (not recorded which). Some clones in this sample may be carry-over from other donors' samples.

Concerning this clone itself: A much larger clone differs by one base, so this may be a read error. The chain recombines TRBV7-2 with TRBJ2-3, with TRBD2 identical over 10 bases. CDR1 is SGHTA, CDR2 FQGNSA, per germline. V lost 4 bases and J lost 2; bases outside the gene matches: 3. The CDR3 spans 15 residues. The CDR3 DNA follows: TGTGCCAGCAGCTCTAGCGGGAGTCCCACAGATACGCAGTATTTT. It specifies CASSSSGSPTDTQYF.

This clone was seen repeatedly, ten times or more. The V and J genes are TRBV20-1 and TRBJ2-3, with 11 bases matching TRBD2. CDR1 is DFQATT, CDR2 SNEGSKA, per germline (reference sequence). The CDR3 has 15 amino acids. Losses at the gene ends were 3 bases for V and 0 bases for J; bases not matched to a gene: 2. Here the CDR3 DNA reads TGCAGTGCTAGGGGGACTAGCGGTAGCACAGATACGCAGTATTTT. Amino acids: CSARGTSGSTDTQYF.

This clone appeared a few times. A much larger clone lies a single base off, so this may be a read error. The V and J genes are TRBV20-1 and TRBJ2-2, with a tentative D call TRBD1 (5 bases). CDR3 size: 15 residues. CDR1 is DFQATT and CDR2 is SNEGSKA in the germline V gene (reference sequence). The V end lost 0 bases, the J end lost 3 bases, and 11 bases lay between the germline ends. The CDR3 loop reads CSARECRADTGELFF. CDR3 nucleotide sequence: TGCAGTGCTAGAGAGTGCAGGGCCGACACCGGGGAGCTGTTTTTT.

This clone was recorded at least ten times. The chain employs TRBV4-1 and TRBJ2-1, with TRBD2 matching 12 bases. Per germline, CDR1 MGHRA and CDR2 YSYEKL. Unmatched junction bases numbered 3, after V lost 1 base and J lost 8 bases. The CDR3 extends over 15 amino acids. In DNA, the CDR3 is TGCGCCAGCAGCCAAGCGACTAGCGGGAGCTATGAGCAGTTCTTC. It codes for CASSQATSGSYEQFF.

The sample holds many counts of this clone. For the CDR3, the DNA is TGTGCCAGCAGTGCCGGGGGTACGGAGACCCAGTACTTC. Protein product: CASSAGGTETQYF. This chain links TRBV6-4 with TRBJ2-5, with D perhaps TRBD2 (6 bases). V lost 4 bases, J lost 5 bases, and 11 bases lay in between. This CDR3 is built from 13 residues. Per the germline V gene, CDR1 is MRHNA and CDR2 is SNTAGT.

This chain joins TRBV27 and TRBJ1-6, with D perhaps TRBD1 (5 bases). CDR3 length: 12 residues. The germline gives CDR1 MNHEY, CDR2 SMNVEV (reference sequence). V was clipped by 6 bases and J by 14 bases, with 14 bases between them. The CDR3 bases are TGTGCCAGCAGCCCAGGGCTCTCATCCCTCCACTTT. Its translation is CASSPGLSSLHF.

Ten or more counts support this clone. The V gene is TRBV4-3, the J gene TRBJ2-7; TRBD2 matches 7 bases. The CDR3 loop spans 15 amino acids. Germline assignment: CDR1 LGHNA and CDR2 YSLEER. V dropped 2 bases and J dropped 3; count of bases not matched to a gene: 7. The CDR3 spells CASSQRLAEFYEQYF. CDR3 bases: TGCGCCAGCAGCCAAAGGCTAGCGGAGTTCTACGAGCAGTACTTC.

This clone has a count of ten or more. CDR3 sequence: CASSFLTGTNSPLHF. For the CDR3, the DNA is TGTGCCAGCAGCTTCCTGACAGGGACGAATTCACCCCTCCACTTT. The chain has TRBV13 and TRBJ1-6; TRBD1 matches 7 bases. This CDR3 comprises 15 residues. V trimming: 3 bases; J trimming: 7 bases; junction bases outside the gene matches: 6. The germline V gene encodes CDR1 PRHDT and CDR2 FYEKMQ (reference sequence). Complete variable domain (other parts from reference TRBV13 and TRBJ1-6): AAGVIQSPRHLIKEKRETATLKCYPIPRHDTVYWYQQGPGQDPQFLISFYEKMQSDKGSIPDRFSAQQFSDYHSELNMSSLELGDSALYFCASSFLTGTNSPLHFGNGTRLTVT.

The chain has TRBV28 and TRBJ2-1; 10 nucleotides match TRBD2. V shed 4 bases, J shed 4 bases, and the junction held 10 bases outside the gene matches. The CDR3 consists of 17 residues. Germline V gene sequence: CDR1 MDHEN, CDR2 SYDVKM. The CDR3 region has the DNA TGTGCCAGCAGTTCACCACGACTAGCGGGCTGGTACAATGAGCAGTTCTTC. Protein product: CASSSPRLAGWYNEQFF.

At least ten counts were recorded for this clone. The chain joins TRBV7-9 to TRBJ1-4, with 7 bases identical to TRBD1. This CDR3 comprises 13 residues. Trimming took 6 bases from V and 10 from J; bases not matched to a gene: 8. Germline V gene data show CDR1 as SEHNR and CDR2 as FQNEAQ (reference sequence). The DNA of the CDR3 is TGTGCCAGCAGAACAGGGGCCGAAGGAAAACTGTTTTTT. This sequence encodes CASRTGAEGKLFF. The full variable domain, in which reference TRBV7-9 and TRBJ1-4 provide the parts outside the CDR3, is DTGVSQNPRHKITKRGQNVTFRCDPISEHNRLYWYRQTLGQGPEFLTYFQNEAQLEKSRLLSDRFSAERPKGSFSTLEIQRTEQGDSAMYLCASRTGAEGKLFFGSGTQLSVL.

This clone was seen many times. The chain employs TRBV28 and TRBJ1-1; 7 nucleotides agree with TRBD1. Germline loops: CDR1 MDHEN, CDR2 SYDVKM. V lost 5 bases and J lost 4; bases outside the gene matches: 13. This CDR3 is built from 16 residues. CDR3 region: CASSPPLQGSGTEAFF. CDR3 DNA sequence: TGTGCCAGCAGTCCCCCCCTACAGGGGTCGGGCACTGAAGCTTTCTTT.

Ten or more counts support this clone. CDR3 DNA: TGCAGTGCTACCCCCGGGGCAGACGGTCAGCCCCAGCATTTT. Translation gives CSATPGADGQPQHF. This chain connects TRBV20-1 to TRBJ1-5; maybe TRBD1 (5 bases). The CDR3 extends over 14 amino acids. V lost 4 bases, J lost 6 bases, and 16 bases lay in between. The germline V gene encodes CDR1 DFQATT and CDR2 SNEGSKA (reference sequence).

This clone was found many times. The rearrangement joins TRBV7-6 to TRBJ2-3; no reliable D call. CDR1 and CDR2 from the germline V gene are SGHVS and FNYEAQ. The germline V and J ends were trimmed by 4 bases and 3 bases, with 17 bases remaining between them. CDR3 size: 16 residues. CDR3 residues: CASSSLKGFGTDTQYF. CDR3 sequence (DNA): TGTGCCAGCAGCTCTCTTAAGGGTTTTGGGACAGATACGCAGTATTTT.

This clone was detected once. The chain carries TRBV27 and TRBJ2-7, with 9 positions matching TRBD2. The ends lost 4 bases at V and 6 bases at J; junction bases unmatched: 10. Germline V CDR1 and CDR2: MNHEY, SMNVEV (reference sequence). CDR3 length equals 15 residues. The CDR3 bases are TGTGCCAGCAGTTCGCTAGCGGGGCCGTACCTCGAGCAGTACGTC. This codes for CASSSLAGPYLEQYV.

This clone was recorded many times. The chain recombines TRBV19 with TRBJ2-3; TRBD2 matches at 11 bases. Losses at the gene ends were 6 bases for V and 6 bases for J; bases not matched to a gene: 5. Germline values: CDR1 LNHDA, CDR2 SQIVND (reference sequence). The CDR3 runs 14 residues. CDR3 in DNA: TGTGCCAGTAGGCCTAGCGGGAGGACGGATACGCAGTATTTT. The encoded protein is CASRPSGRTDTQYF.

This clone was counted between two and nine times. Being one base from a much bigger clone, this may be a read error. The genes are TRBV18 and TRBJ2-7; 8 bases fit TRBD2. This CDR3 has 16 amino acids. Germline CDR1 KGHSH, CDR2 LQKENI. Trimming at V came to 6 bases and at J to 1 base, leaving 11 bases not matched to a gene. CDR3 coding DNA: TGTGCCAGCTCTCAAATAGCGGGAAAGGGGTCCTACGAGCAGTACTTC. It specifies CASSQIAGKGSYEQYF.

J is TRBJ1-5 and V is TRBV6-4; tentative D call: TRBD1 (6 bases). The CDR3 is made up of 20 amino acids. Germline CDR1 reads MRHNA; CDR2 reads SNTAGT. V was cut by 2 bases and J by 0 bases, with 23 bases left in between. CDR3 protein: CASSDPRGQQPPYSNQPQHF. In nucleotides, the CDR3 is TGTGCCAGCAGTGACCCCAGGGGCCAACAGCCTCCCTATAGCAATCAGCCCCAGCATTTT.

This clone was counted between two and nine times. The junction and the germline gene differ at one end; a read error may be behind it. The rearrangement uses TRBV6-2 or TRBV6-3 and TRBJ2-1; no reliable D call. Germline values: CDR1 MNHEY, CDR2 SVGEGT. This CDR3 contains 13 residues. The CDR3 here is CVSSPYIGNEQFF. The CDR3 DNA reads TGTGTCAGCAGCCCTTATATTGGAAATGAGCAGTTCTTC.

This clone was recorded many times. The CDR3 coding sequence is TGTGCCAGCAGCTTGGCAGGTAGGGGAAGCACTGAAGCTTTCTTT. Protein sequence: CASSLAGRGSTEAFF. The chain couples TRBV5-5 to TRBJ1-1; a weak D match, TRBD1 (5 bases). The CDR3 extends over 15 amino acids. V lost 0 bases to trimming and J lost 4 bases, with 13 bases between them. CDR1 is SGHKS, CDR2 YYEKEE, per germline (reference sequence).

A few counts support this clone. V is TRBV6-2 or TRBV6-3 and J is TRBJ2-1; 7 bases line up with TRBD2. This CDR3 comprises 16 residues. Trimming took 2 bases from V and 8 from J; bases not matched to a gene: 12. Germline values: CDR1 MNHEY, CDR2 SVGEGT. The CDR3 DNA reads TGTGCCAGCAGTTACAATCGGGGGGAGGTCCTCCATGAGCAGTTCTTC. Translated: CASSYNRGEVLHEQFF.